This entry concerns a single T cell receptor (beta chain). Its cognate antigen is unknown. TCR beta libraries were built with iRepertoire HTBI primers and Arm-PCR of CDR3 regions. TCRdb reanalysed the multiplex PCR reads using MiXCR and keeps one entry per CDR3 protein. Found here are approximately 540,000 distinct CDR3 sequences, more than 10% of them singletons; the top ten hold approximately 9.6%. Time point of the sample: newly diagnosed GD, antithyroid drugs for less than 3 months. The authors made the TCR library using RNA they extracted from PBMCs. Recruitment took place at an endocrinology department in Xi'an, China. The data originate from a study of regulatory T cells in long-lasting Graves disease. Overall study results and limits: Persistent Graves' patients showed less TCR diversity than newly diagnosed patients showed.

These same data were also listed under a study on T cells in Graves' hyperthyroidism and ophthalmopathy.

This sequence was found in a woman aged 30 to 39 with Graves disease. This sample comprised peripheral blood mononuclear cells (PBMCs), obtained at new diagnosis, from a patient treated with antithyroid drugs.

Here the CDR3 reads CASSRDFSGYTF. The CDR3 DNA reads TGTGCCAGCAGCCGGGACTTTAGTGGCTACACCTTC. This chain connects TRBV3-1 to TRBJ1-2, with D tentatively TRBD1 (5 bases). CDR1 is LGHDT, CDR2 YNNKEL, per germline (reference sequence). With 4 bases removed from V and 7 bases from J, the gap between germline ends came to 10 bases. The CDR3 covers 12 residues.